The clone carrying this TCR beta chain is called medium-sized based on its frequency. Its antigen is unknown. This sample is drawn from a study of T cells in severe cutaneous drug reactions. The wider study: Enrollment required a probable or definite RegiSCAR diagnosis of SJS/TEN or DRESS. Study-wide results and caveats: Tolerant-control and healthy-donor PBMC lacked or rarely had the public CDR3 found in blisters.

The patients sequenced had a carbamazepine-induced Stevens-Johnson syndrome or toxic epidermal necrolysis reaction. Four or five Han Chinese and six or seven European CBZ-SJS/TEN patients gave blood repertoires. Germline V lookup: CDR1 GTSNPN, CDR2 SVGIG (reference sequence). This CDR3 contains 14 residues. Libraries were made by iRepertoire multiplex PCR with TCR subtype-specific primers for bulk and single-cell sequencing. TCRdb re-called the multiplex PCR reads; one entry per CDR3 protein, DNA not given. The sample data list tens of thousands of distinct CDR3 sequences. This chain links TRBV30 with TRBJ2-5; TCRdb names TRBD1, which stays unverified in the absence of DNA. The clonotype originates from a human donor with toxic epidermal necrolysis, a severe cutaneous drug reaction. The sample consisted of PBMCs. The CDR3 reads CAWSETGLQETQYF.